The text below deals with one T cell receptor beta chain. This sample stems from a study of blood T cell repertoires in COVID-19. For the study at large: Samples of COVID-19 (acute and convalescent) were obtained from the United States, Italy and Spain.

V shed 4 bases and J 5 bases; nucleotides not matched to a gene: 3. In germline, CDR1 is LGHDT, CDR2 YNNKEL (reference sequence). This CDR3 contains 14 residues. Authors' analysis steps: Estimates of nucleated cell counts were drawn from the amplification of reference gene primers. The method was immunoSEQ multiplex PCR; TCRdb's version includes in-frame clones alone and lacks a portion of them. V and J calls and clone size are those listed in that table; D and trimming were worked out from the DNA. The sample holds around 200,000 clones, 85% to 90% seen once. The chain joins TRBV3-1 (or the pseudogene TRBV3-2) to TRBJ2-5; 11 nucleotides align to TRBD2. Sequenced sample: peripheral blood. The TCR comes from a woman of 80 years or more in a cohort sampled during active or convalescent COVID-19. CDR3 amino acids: CASSPLAGGETQYF. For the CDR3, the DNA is TGTGCCAGCAGCCCCCTAGCGGGGGGTGAGACCCAGTACTTC.